The 17 T cell receptor beta chains listed next were all sequenced from one sample in a study of T cell responses to AZD1222 COVID-19 vaccine. This table comes from immunoSEQ multiplex PCR, and its TCRdb copy is limited to in-frame clones, with some not included. The data show 200,000 or so clones, around 87% seen once. The sequencing here drew on peripheral blood, taken on day 0 of MenACWY control vaccination. Receptors originate from an adult in good health.

The rearrangement links TRBV6-5 to TRBJ2-7; 9 nucleotides match TRBD1. The germline V gene encodes CDR1 MNHEY and CDR2 SVGAGI. With 9 bases clipped from V and 7 bases from J, the junction kept 10 bases outside the gene matches. The CDR3 consists of 13 residues. The chain's CDR3 is CASTGQGPFEQYF. The CDR3 DNA reads TGTGCCAGTACAGGACAGGGGCCATTTGAGCAGTACTTC.

This chain uses TRBV6-5 with TRBJ1-6, with D possibly TRBD1 on 6 matching bases. Germline-derived CDR1 and CDR2 are MNHEY and SVGAGI. Trimming took off 5 bases at V and 5 bases at J, with 13 bases between the two ends. CDR3 length: 15 residues. The CDR3 sequence: CASSPQGRNNSPLHF. The CDR3 nucleotides read TGTGCCAGCAGTCCACAGGGACGGAATAATTCACCCCTCCACTTT.

This chain links TRBV19 with TRBJ1-5, with 7 bases that match TRBD1. The CDR3 contains 13 residues. The ends lost 3 bases at V and 6 bases at J; junction bases unmatched: 2. Germline values: CDR1 LNHDA, CDR2 SQIVND (reference sequence). The CDR3 spells CASSMTGTQPQHF. DNA for the CDR3: TGTGCCAGTAGTATGACAGGGACTCAGCCCCAGCATTTT.

The chain couples TRBV9 to TRBJ1-2; D might be TRBD1 (6 bases). This CDR3 spans 14 amino acids. Trimming removed 5 bases at V and 4 bases at J, with 15 bases between. CDR1 SGDLS and CDR2 YYNGEE come from the germline V gene. CDR3 sequence reads: CASSPRSGAYGYTF. Written as DNA, the CDR3 is TGTGCCAGCAGTCCCCGGTCAGGGGCCTATGGCTACACCTTC.

The gene calls are TRBV5-4 and TRBJ2-1, with 8 bases matching TRBD2. The germline V gene encodes CDR1 SGHNT and CDR2 YYREEE (reference sequence). This CDR3 is built from 15 residues. The ends lost 0 bases at V and 3 bases at J; junction bases unmatched: 2. The CDR3 region has the DNA TGTGCCAGCAGCTTGGTTCGGGGGGGCTACAATGAGCAGTTCTTC. This sequence encodes CASSLVRGGYNEQFF.

This clone was counted between two and nine times. The chain links TRBV2 to TRBJ1-2; D ambiguous. Germline V gene lookup returns CDR1 SNHLY and CDR2 FYNNEI. The CDR3 is 14 amino acids. Trimming removed 6 bases from V and 0 bases from J, with 11 bases in between. Here the CDR3 reads CASRVSAANYGYTF. Written as DNA, the CDR3 is TGTGCCAGCAGGGTGAGCGCAGCTAACTATGGCTACACCTTC.

V is TRBV7-2 and J is TRBJ2-3; perhaps TRBD2 as D (6 bases). Between the trimmed V and J ends, which lost 5 bases and 2 bases, there was a span of 14 bases. This CDR3 has 15 amino acids. Germline-derived CDR1 and CDR2 are SGHTA and FQGNSA. CDR3 residues: CASSLGTVATDTQYF. In DNA form, the CDR3 reads TGTGCCAGCAGCCTCGGGACTGTAGCCACAGATACGCAGTATTTT.

This clone was picked up a small number of times. Other DNA sequences in the sample encode the same CDR3. The chain carries TRBV29-1 and TRBJ2-7, with D possibly matching TRBD2 (6 bases). The V gene lost 6 bases and the J gene lost 1 base, with 10 bases spanning the gap. The V gene's germline CDR1 is SQVTM and CDR2 ANQGSEA. The CDR3 totals 12 residues. The CDR3: CSVEGASYEQYF. DNA for the CDR3: TGCAGCGTGGAGGGAGCGTCCTACGAGCAGTACTTC.

The CDR3 coding sequence is TGTGCCAGCAGCCCGGGGCTTGGGGTCACTGAAGCTTTCTTT. Protein: CASSPGLGVTEAFF. This chain links TRBV7-9 with TRBJ1-1, with D maybe TRBD1 (5 bases). CDR3 size: 14 residues. The V end was cut by 5 bases, the J end by 4 bases, with 14 bases between. CDR1 is SEHNR and CDR2 is FQNEAQ in the germline V gene (reference sequence).

The rearrangement joins TRBV7-2 to TRBJ2-7; D is possibly TRBD2 (5 bases). The CDR3 sequence is 15 residues long. V was clipped by 2 bases and J by 4 bases, with 15 bases between them. Germline CDR1 SGHTA, CDR2 FQGNSA. The CDR3 nucleotides are TGTGCCAGCAGCTTACCCTCTCTAGCTCGATACGAGCAGTACTTC. This codes for CASSLPSLARYEQYF.

The V call is TRBV7-2, the J call TRBJ2-1; 10 bases match TRBD2. The ends lost 8 bases at V and 4 bases at J; junction bases unmatched: 5. This CDR3 has 14 amino acids. From germline, CDR1 is SGHTA and CDR2 FQGNSA. The CDR3 nucleotides read TGTGCCAGCGGCGGACTAGCGGTTTACAATGAGCAGTTCTTC. It specifies CASGGLAVYNEQFF.

The chain links TRBV19 to TRBJ1-4, with D possibly being TRBD1 (5 bases). Germline CDR1 and CDR2: LNHDA and SQIVND (reference sequence). With 6 bases removed from V and 7 bases from J, the gap between germline ends came to 9 bases. The CDR3 covers 12 residues. CDR3 DNA: TGTGCCAGTAGCAGGGAAGTTGAAAAACTGTTTTTT. This translates into CASSREVEKLFF.

The V call is TRBV5-1, the J call TRBJ2-5; 8 nucleotides agree with TRBD2. The ends lost 0 bases at V and 4 bases at J; junction bases unmatched: 8. Germline lookup yields CDR1 SGHRS and CDR2 YFSETQ. The CDR3 has 16 residues. The CDR3 is CASSLVGSGVSETQYF. The CDR3, as DNA: TGCGCCAGCAGCTTGGTTGGTAGCGGGGTCTCAGAGACCCAGTACTTC.

The chain recombines TRBV6-5 with TRBJ2-1; D uncertain. The V gene's germline CDR1 is MNHEY and CDR2 SVGAGI. V was shortened by 4 bases and J by 3 bases, with 4 bases between the two germline ends. The CDR3 has 12 amino acids. CDR3 in amino acids: CASSWDYNEQFF. CDR3 DNA sequence: TGTGCCAGCAGTTGGGACTACAATGAGCAGTTCTTC.

In DNA, the CDR3 is TGTGCCAGCTCACCTGTCACAGATACGCAGTATTTT. This translates into CASSPVTDTQYF. The chain uses TRBV18 and TRBJ2-3; D uncertain. Germline V gene lookup returns CDR1 KGHSH and CDR2 LQKENI. The CDR3 covers 12 residues. The V gene lost 3 bases and the J gene lost 2 bases, with 3 bases spanning the gap.

The rearrangement links TRBV7-8 to TRBJ2-7, with unresolved D. From germline, CDR1 is SGHVS and CDR2 FQNEAQ. The CDR3 runs to 14 residues. The ends were cut back, 1 base at V and 3 bases at J, with 10 bases in the middle. The CDR3 reads CASSLEAANYEQYF. In DNA form, the CDR3 reads TGTGCCAGCAGCTTAGAGGCAGCCAACTACGAGCAGTACTTC.

The chain links TRBV13 to TRBJ2-6; 7 bases align to TRBD1. Losses at the gene ends were 0 bases for V and 0 bases for J; bases not matched to a gene: 8. This CDR3 region has 19 residues. Per germline, CDR1 PRHDT and CDR2 FYEKMQ (reference sequence). The CDR3: CASSLGLPGQASGANVLTF. CDR3 sequence (DNA): TGTGCCAGCAGCTTAGGCCTTCCCGGACAGGCCTCTGGGGCCAACGTCCTGACTTTC.